The 3 T cell receptor beta chains presented below share a single source sample, sequenced in a study of blood T cell repertoires in COVID-19 (TCRdb year 2020). Preparation of the library involved the immunoSEQ multiplex PCR assay. The immuneACCESS repertoire file appears here via TCRdb, limited to in-frame rearrangements. These files lack a portion of the clones; in checked studies, under half of the deficit traces to unresolved V genes, and the cause of the others is not known. The sample contains about 70,000 clones, approximately 90% of them found a single time. The top ten clonotypes cover around 1.5% of the sample. The sequenced sample consisted of peripheral blood. These TCRs come from a human donor in a cohort sampled during active COVID-19.

The chain is built from TRBV2 and TRBJ2-5; TRBD2 matches at 13 bases. The J segment lost 2 bases and the V segment lost 8 bases, leaving 2 bases of the junction unmatched. This CDR3 comprises 14 residues. The germline V gene encodes CDR1 SNHLY and CDR2 FYNNEI. The CDR3 sequence: CASGTSGNQETQYF. CDR3 nucleotide sequence: TGTGCCAGCGGGACTAGCGGGAATCAAGAGACCCAGTACTTC.

V is TRBV13 and J is TRBJ2-3; possible D gene TRBD1, 6 bases. Germline lookup yields CDR1 PRHDT and CDR2 FYEKMQ (reference sequence). CDR3 length equals 15 residues. Trimming stripped 5 bases from V and 1 base from J, with 13 bases between. The DNA of the CDR3 is TGTGCCAGCAGCCAGGGGCAGGATGGCACAGATACGCAGTATTTT. Encoded protein: CASSQGQDGTDTQYF.

The chain is built from TRBV10-3 and TRBJ2-2; D possibly corresponds to TRBD1 (6 bases). Trimming stripped 4 bases from V and 5 bases from J, with 14 bases between. There are 15 residues in the CDR3. CDR1 is ENHRY and CDR2 is SYGVKD in the germline V gene. The CDR3 here is CAISGTVEGTGELFF. CDR3 sequence (DNA): TGTGCCATCAGTGGGACAGTAGAGGGGACCGGGGAGCTGTTTTTT.